Only a few counts were recorded for the clone carrying this TCR beta chain. Its antigen is still unknown. The sample belongs to a study of T cell responses to AZD1222 COVID-19 vaccine. Study-wide results and caveats: Reports say nearly half of spike-specific TCRs go after unmutated variant regions. Spike regions recognized by vaccine-associated CD4 TCRs spanned the protein, led by 160-218 and 743-854. Vaccination with two AZD1222 doses was followed by a rise in Spike-specific TCR breadth and depth.

The method was immunoSEQ multiplex PCR; TCRdb's version includes in-frame clones alone and lacks a portion of them. The data hold tens of thousands of clones, with approximately 90% observed a single time. Germline V CDR1 and CDR2: DFQATT, SNEGSKA (reference sequence). V lost 3 bases, J lost 5 bases, and 7 bases lay in between. The CDR3 spans 12 residues. The sample was peripheral blood, taken 28 days after the second AZD1222 dose. V and J are TRBV20-1 and TRBJ1-4; D is unresolved. This sequence was found in an adult who received the AZD1222 COVID-19 vaccine. CDR3 region: CSASEPNEKLFF. The CDR3 DNA reads TGCAGTGCTAGTGAGCCAAATGAAAAACTGTTTTTT.